This T cell receptor beta chain was sequenced during a study of blood T cell repertoires in COVID-19. Produced via immunoSEQ multiplex PCR; TCRdb's table is partial and in-frame only. The data hold 300,000 to 500,000 clones, with nearly 90% observed a single time. V lost 2 bases and J 7 bases, leaving 21 bases between the germline ends. In germline, CDR1 is GTSNPN, CDR2 SVGIG (reference sequence). The CDR3 totals 15 residues. The chain recombines TRBV30 with TRBJ2-7; TRBD1 is a possible D gene (5 bases). Sequences were obtained from PBMCs or T cells enriched from blood (not recorded which). This clonotype originated in a woman in her thirties or forties with acute COVID-19. The CDR3, as DNA: TGTGCCTGGAGTAGGGGTAGCCTCTATCAGGGAGAGCAGTACTTC. It encodes CAWSRGSLYQGEQYF.